These 26 T cell receptor beta chains were all obtained from the same sample, sequenced in a study of cytomegalovirus exposure and HLA in healthy donors. With 60 Vbeta and 13 Jbeta primers, the PCR was carried out. Here immunoSEQ multiplex PCR was the method, and the copy in TCRdb shows in-frame clones only, minus some. Of roughly 180,000 clones in the sample, 75% to 85% were seen once. The specimen was PBMCs. The receptors were sampled from a woman aged 25 to 39 in good health and CMV-seropositive.

This clone is a singleton in its sample. The gene calls are TRBV5-1 and TRBJ2-2; 10 nucleotides align to TRBD1. Germline trimming cut 4 bases from V and 4 bases from J; bases unmatched to any gene: 13. The CDR3 is made up of 18 amino acids. Germline loops: CDR1 SGHRS, CDR2 YFSETQ. The CDR3 loop reads CASSPPFWTGGGTGELFF. The CDR3 DNA reads TGCGCCAGCAGCCCCCCGTTTTGGACAGGGGGGGGCACCGGGGAGCTGTTTTTT.

V gene TRBV5-1 combines with J gene TRBJ2-1; 11 positions agree with TRBD2. The germline CDR1 and CDR2 sequences are SGHRS and YFSETQ. This CDR3 has 14 amino acids. The junction had 3 bases not matched to a gene; V was cut back by 6 bases and J by 4 bases. CDR3 amino acids: CASNLAGGYNEQFF. CDR3 nucleotides: TGCGCCAGCAACTTAGCGGGGGGGTACAATGAGCAGTTCTTC.

The rearrangement uses TRBV30 and TRBJ1-2; 7 nucleotides align to TRBD1. The CDR3 is made up of 12 amino acids. Germline-derived CDR1 and CDR2 are GTSNPN and SVGIG (reference sequence). The CDR3 protein is CANSKGADGYTF. The CDR3 DNA follows: TGTGCAAACTCTAAGGGGGCTGATGGCTACACCTTC.

CDR3 bases: TGCGCCAGCAGCCAAGAAGGAAGGGGGCCGGACGCTGGAAACACCATATATTTT. The encoded protein is CASSQEGRGPDAGNTIYF. The rearrangement uses TRBV4-3 and TRBJ1-3; 7 bases are shared with TRBD1. CDR3 length: 18 amino acids. The V and J ends lost 0 bases and 2 bases, in that order; junction bases with no gene match: 10. Germline loops: CDR1 LGHNA, CDR2 YSLEER.

This chain connects TRBV25-1 to TRBJ1-1; 7 bases map to TRBD1. V dropped 3 bases and J dropped 6; count of bases not matched to a gene: 7. The CDR3 spans 14 residues. The germline CDR1 and CDR2 sequences are MGHDK and SYGVNS. The CDR3 protein is CASSDDREAPEAFF. CDR3 sequence (DNA): TGTGCCAGCAGTGATGACAGGGAGGCTCCTGAAGCTTTCTTT.

This clone was recorded once. This chain connects TRBV5-1 to TRBJ2-7; maybe TRBD1 (5 bases). CDR1 SGHRS and CDR2 YFSETQ come from the germline V gene. The CDR3 extends over 14 amino acids. Trimming cost V 2 bases and J 7 bases, with 16 bases left between them. The CDR3 loop is CASSFSGFLREQYF. Here the CDR3 DNA reads TGCGCCAGCAGCTTTTCAGGGTTCCTGAGAGAGCAGTACTTC.

In regard to this clone: The same CDR3 arises from other DNA sequences in this sample as well. This rearrangement joins TRBV28 to TRBJ1-1; TRBD1 matches 8 bases. V shed 6 bases, J shed 11 bases, and the junction held 8 bases outside the gene matches. The CDR3 is 12 amino acids. From germline, CDR1 is MDHEN and CDR2 SYDVKM. For the CDR3, the DNA is TGTGCCAGCAGCTCCGGACAGGGAAGGGCTTTCTTT. Protein sequence: CASSSGQGRAFF.

CDR3 DNA: TGTGCCAGCAAGGGAGTTTATAGCAATCAGCCCCAGCATTTT. Translated: CASKGVYSNQPQHF. The chain has TRBV6-5 and TRBJ1-5; no firm D call. Germline V lookup: CDR1 MNHEY, CDR2 SVGAGI. The CDR3 length is 14 residues. Trimming took off 7 bases at V and 0 bases at J, with 10 bases between the two ends.

The chain is built from TRBV5-1 and TRBJ1-4; 7 nucleotides align to TRBD1. Looked up from germline, CDR1 is SGHRS and CDR2 is YFSETQ. V gave up 2 bases and J gave up 9 bases; unmatched junction bases: 13. This CDR3 has 16 amino acids. Written as DNA, the CDR3 is TGCGCCAGCAGCTTAACAGGGGCCCCCGGTGATAAAAAACTGTTTTTT. It encodes CASSLTGAPGDKKLFF.

In its sample, this clone was seen a few times. V usage is TRBV2 and J usage is TRBJ1-5, with D hard to call. V gave up 3 bases and J gave up 2 bases, with 14 bases separating them. The CDR3 is made up of 16 amino acids. Germline V gene sequence: CDR1 SNHLY, CDR2 FYNNEI. The CDR3 nucleotides are TGTGCCAGCAGTGAGTTCCGGGGAAGACGCAATCAGCCCCAGCATTTT. Its translation is CASSEFRGRRNQPQHF.

This rearrangement joins TRBV9 to TRBJ2-1; the D gene is possibly TRBD2 (6 bases). CDR1 is SGDLS, CDR2 YYNGEE, per germline. Trimming left V 4 bases short and J 7 bases short, with 18 bases between. This CDR3 has 15 residues. CDR3 in DNA: TGTGCCAGCAGCCAAGATACTAGCAAGGGGAATGAGCAGTTCTTC. As protein: CASSQDTSKGNEQFF.

The rearrangement joins TRBV4-3 to TRBJ2-3; 11 bases align to TRBD2. The CDR3 spans 12 residues. Germline assignment: CDR1 LGHNA and CDR2 YSLEER. V was pared by 6 bases and J by 9 bases, with 2 bases of the junction left unmatched. The CDR3 spells CASSLAGGTQYF. CDR3 in DNA: TGCGCCAGCAGTCTAGCGGGGGGAACGCAGTATTTT.

Only a few counts were recorded for this clone. The same CDR3 is also encoded by other DNA sequences in this sample. DNA for the CDR3: TGTGCCAGCAGCTTAGGCAGGGGCAATCAGCCCCAGCATTTT. It yields the protein CASSLGRGNQPQHF. The genes are TRBV7-2 and TRBJ1-5, with a possible D match to TRBD1 (5 bases). Germline CDR1 reads SGHTA; CDR2 reads FQGNSA. This CDR3 comprises 14 residues. V was shortened by 1 base and J by 2 bases, with 6 bases between the two germline ends.

The chain couples TRBV6-5 to TRBJ2-7, with D possibly TRBD1 on 5 matching bases. Germline values: CDR1 MNHEY, CDR2 SVGAGI. The CDR3 has 13 residues. Trimming cost V 7 bases and J 3 bases, with 13 bases left between them. The CDR3 coding sequence is TGTGCCAGCACCGCGGACACCGGCTACGAGCAGTACTTC. Translation: CASTADTGYEQYF.

The chain couples TRBV15 to TRBJ2-5; 8 nucleotides line up with TRBD2. Germline values: CDR1 LNHNV, CDR2 YYDKDF (reference sequence). Trimming removed 8 bases from V and 11 bases from J; junction bases left unmatched: 19. The CDR3 covers 15 residues. The CDR3 protein is CATRPNGGASEEQYF. CDR3 in DNA: TGTGCCACCCGACCCAACGGGGGGGCCTCAGAAGAGCAGTACTTC. The full variable domain, rest sourced from reference TRBV15 and TRBJ2-5, is DAMVIQNPRYQVTQFGKPVTLSCSQTLNHNVMYWYQQKSSQAPKLLFHYYDKDFNNEADTPDNFQSRRPNTSFCFLDIRSPGLGDTAMYLCATRPNGGASEEQYFGPGTRLLVL.

This rearrangement joins TRBV7-2 to TRBJ2-1, with D uncertain. Trimming pared 3 bases from V and 12 bases from J, leaving 15 bases between. Germline V lookup: CDR1 SGHTA, CDR2 FQGNSA. There are 13 residues in the CDR3. The CDR3 loop reads CASSFSPTSGQFF. CDR3 in DNA: TGTGCCAGCAGCTTCTCCCCGACCTCGGGGCAGTTCTTC.

This chain connects TRBV5-1 to TRBJ1-6; TRBD1 might be the D (6 bases). Looked up from germline, CDR1 is SGHRS and CDR2 is YFSETQ. V was pared by 0 bases and J by 8 bases, with 9 bases between. CDR3 length: 14 residues. The chain's CDR3 is CASSLAGEYSPLHF. As DNA, the CDR3 is TGCGCCAGCAGCTTGGCAGGGGAATATTCACCCCTCCACTTT.

The chain uses TRBV28 and TRBJ1-5; 7 positions match TRBD1. The length of the CDR3 is 14 residues. V shed 6 bases and J 3 bases; nucleotides not matched to a gene: 5. Germline assignment: CDR1 MDHEN and CDR2 SYDVKM. CDR3 nucleotides: TGTGCCAGCAGGTACAGGGGTTCCAATCAGCCCCAGCATTTT. Protein: CASRYRGSNQPQHF. Full variable domain (remainder filled in from reference TRBV28 and TRBJ1-5): DVKVTQSSRYLVKRTGEKVFLECVQDMDHENMFWYRQDPGLGLRLIYFSYDVKMKEKGDIPEGYSVSREKKERFSLILESASTNQTSMYLCASRYRGSNQPQHFGDGTRLSIL.

There are a few counts of this clone. CDR3 bases: TGTGCCATCAGTGCGGGGAACACCGGGGAGCTGTTTTTT. This encodes CAISAGNTGELFF. The rearrangement joins TRBV10-3 to TRBJ2-2; no clear D gene. The CDR3 is 13 residues long. The V gene lost 4 bases and the J gene lost 1 base, with 4 bases spanning the gap. The germline V gene has CDR1 ENHRY and CDR2 SYGVKD.

The chain links TRBV2 to TRBJ2-5, with 7 bases that match TRBD2. Per the germline V gene, CDR1 is SNHLY and CDR2 is FYNNEI. The CDR3 covers 14 residues. V dropped 6 bases and J dropped 10; count of bases not matched to a gene: 14. The CDR3 bases are TGTGCCAGCAGGGGGAGGGGCGCTCGGAGGAACCAGTACTTC. This codes for CASRGRGARRNQYF.

The chain uses TRBV13 and TRBJ1-1, with 11 bases lining up with TRBD1. Germline CDR1 is PRHDT and CDR2 is FYEKMQ (reference sequence). With 5 bases clipped from V and 3 bases from J, the junction kept 5 bases outside the gene matches. The CDR3 spans 15 residues. The chain's CDR3 is CASSPRDRGYTEAFF. The CDR3 DNA reads TGTGCCAGCAGCCCTCGGGACAGGGGGTACACTGAAGCTTTCTTT.

The chain uses TRBV5-1 and TRBJ2-7; D perhaps matches TRBD1 (6 bases). Trimming took off 5 bases at V and 4 bases at J, with 7 bases between the two ends. Germline V gives CDR1 SGHRS, CDR2 YFSETQ. This CDR3 is built from 11 residues. CDR3 bases: TGCGCCAGCAGAGGGGGTTACGAGCAGTACTTC. It translates to CASRGGYEQYF.

This clone turned up a few times. The CDR3 DNA reads as TGTGCCAGTACCCGGACAGGGGGGGACTCACCCCTCCACTTT. Translation: CASTRTGGDSPLHF. The V and J genes are TRBV19 and TRBJ1-6, with TRBD1 matching over 10 bases. The CDR3 is made up of 14 amino acids. Germline CDR1 LNHDA, CDR2 SQIVND (reference sequence). V shed 7 bases and J 10 bases; nucleotides not matched to a gene: 7.

The V gene is TRBV28, the J gene TRBJ1-5, with 8 bases matching TRBD1. The length of the CDR3 is 14 residues. From germline, CDR1 is MDHEN and CDR2 SYDVKM. The J segment lost 3 bases and the V segment lost 6 bases, leaving 4 bases of the junction unmatched. The CDR3 spells CASSWDRPNQPQHF. The CDR3 nucleotides read TGTGCCAGCAGCTGGGACAGGCCCAATCAGCCCCAGCATTTT. The full variable domain, rest sourced from reference TRBV28 and TRBJ1-5, is DVKVTQSSRYLVKRTGEKVFLECVQDMDHENMFWYRQDPGLGLRLIYFSYDVKMKEKGDIPEGYSVSREKKERFSLILESASTNQTSMYLCASSWDRPNQPQHFGDGTRLSIL.

This clone was seen a single time. V usage is TRBV5-1 and J usage is TRBJ2-3; no firm D call. The CDR3 loop spans 13 amino acids. Germline CDR1 SGHRS, CDR2 YFSETQ. Trimming took 4 bases from V and 6 from J, leaving 12 bases between them. CDR3: CASSQIDGDTQYF. The CDR3, as DNA: TGCGCCAGCAGCCAGATCGACGGGGATACGCAGTATTTT.

The V gene is TRBV5-1, the J gene TRBJ2-1, with D tentatively TRBD1 (5 bases). The CDR3 is made up of 13 amino acids. V dropped 3 bases and J dropped 4 bases, with 8 bases sitting between them. CDR1 and CDR2 from the germline V gene are SGHRS and YFSETQ. The CDR3 DNA sequence: TGCGCCAGCAGCTACGACAGTTACAATGAGCAGTTCTTC. The encoded protein is CASSYDSYNEQFF.